The 7 T cell receptor beta chains given below trace back to one sample, sequenced in a study of cytomegalovirus exposure and HLA in healthy donors. 60 Vbeta and 13 Jbeta primers were used in PCR. Libraries were prepared by immunoSEQ multiplex PCR; TCRdb keeps only in-frame clonotypes and omits some of them. The sample holds about 77,000 clones, 60% to 85% seen once. The specimen was PBMCs. The receptors stem from a middle-aged man in good health and CMV-seronegative.

The V call is TRBV18, the J call TRBJ2-1; D gene uncertain. The germline V gene has CDR1 KGHSH and CDR2 LQKENI. V was cut by 1 base and J by 5 bases, with 6 bases left in between. The CDR3 spans 13 residues. The CDR3 here is CASSPQHNNEQFF. The CDR3 DNA reads as TGTGCCAGCTCACCACAGCATAACAATGAGCAGTTCTTC.

This clone was seen a handful of times. V gene TRBV28 combines with J gene TRBJ1-5; no clear D gene. Germline-derived CDR1 and CDR2 are MDHEN and SYDVKM. The V and J ends lost 6 bases and 3 bases respectively, with 15 bases between them. The CDR3 is 15 amino acids. CDR3 nucleotides: TGTGCCAGCAGATCCGATAAATCGGTCAATCAGCCCCAGCATTTT. It specifies CASRSDKSVNQPQHF.

The chain combines TRBV5-4 with TRBJ2-2; TRBD2 matches at 8 bases. The CDR3 has 16 residues. Germline assignment: CDR1 SGHNT and CDR2 YYREEE (reference sequence). V trimming: 5 bases; J trimming: 0 bases; junction bases outside the gene matches: 6. The chain's CDR3 is CASRLGGATNTGELFF. The DNA for the CDR3 is TGTGCCAGCAGACTCGGGGGGGCGACGAACACCGGGGAGCTGTTTTTT.

This sequence joins TRBV5-1 and TRBJ2-1, with D possibly matching TRBD2 (5 bases). The length of the CDR3 is 15 residues. Trimming removed 5 bases from V and 6 bases from J, with 18 bases in between. Germline V gene sequence: CDR1 SGHRS, CDR2 YFSETQ. The CDR3: CASSSELVWGNEQFF. Here the CDR3 DNA reads TGCGCCAGCAGTTCCGAACTAGTCTGGGGCAATGAGCAGTTCTTC.

The V call is TRBV2, the J call TRBJ1-1; no firm D call. This CDR3 has 13 residues. In germline, CDR1 is SNHLY, CDR2 FYNNEI. The germline V and J ends were trimmed by 7 bases and 2 bases, with 11 bases remaining between them. DNA of the CDR3: TGTGCCAGCACCCGAGAGGGAAACACTGAAGCTTTCTTT. Translating gives CASTREGNTEAFF.

This sequence joins TRBV10-1 and TRBJ1-1, with 7 bases aligning to TRBD1. CDR3 size: 15 residues. The trim removed 5 bases at V and 4 bases at J, leaving 10 bases unmatched. CDR1 and CDR2 from the germline V gene are WNHNN and SYGVQD (reference sequence). CDR3 DNA: TGCGCCAGCAGTTCTGGGACAGCGACGGGCACTGAAGCTTTCTTT. It translates to CASSSGTATGTEAFF.

The genes are TRBV30 and TRBJ1-4, with D possibly TRBD1 on 5 matching bases. This CDR3 contains 12 residues. Germline assignment: CDR1 GTSNPN and CDR2 SVGIG (reference sequence). V lost 4 bases to trimming and J lost 10 bases, with 13 bases between them. The CDR3 reads CAWTGGGGKLFF. Here the CDR3 DNA reads TGTGCCTGGACCGGGGGGGGTGGAAAACTGTTTTTT.